The 10 T cell receptor beta chains below come from one sample, sequenced in a study of cytomegalovirus exposure and HLA in healthy donors. PCR primers comprised 60 Vbeta and 13 Jbeta primers. The table came from immunoSEQ multiplex PCR; TCRdb's copy has only in-frame clones and leaves some out. The repertoire holds about 140,000 clones, roughly 80% seen once, with roughly 3% in the top ten. The material sequenced was PBMCs. These receptors originate from a man between 35 and 55 years old in good health and CMV-seronegative.

The rearrangement joins TRBV2 to TRBJ2-5; 12 bases are a match to TRBD2. V was clipped by 5 bases and J by 4 bases; unmatched bases: 8. CDR1 is SNHLY, CDR2 FYNNEI, per germline. CDR3 length equals 16 residues. DNA of the CDR3: TGTGCCAGCAGTACACGACTAGCGGGAGTTGGAGAGACCCAGTACTTC. It codes for CASSTRLAGVGETQYF.

This clone was recorded only once. The V gene is TRBV28, the J gene TRBJ1-1; D call uncertain. Germline V gene sequence: CDR1 MDHEN, CDR2 SYDVKM. V dropped 3 bases and J dropped 3 bases, with 8 bases sitting between them. CDR3 length: 13 amino acids. DNA for the CDR3: TGTGCCAGCAGTTTTGACACGGACACTGAAGCTTTCTTT. The encoded protein is CASSFDTDTEAFF.

The rearrangement joins TRBV2 to TRBJ1-2; D is possibly TRBD1 (6 bases). CDR1 is SNHLY and CDR2 is FYNNEI in the germline V gene. The ends were cut back, 6 bases at V and 4 bases at J, with 21 bases in the middle. The CDR3 runs to 16 residues. The CDR3 bases are TGTGCCAGCAGCTTAATCAGGAGGACAGCGAGCTATGGCTACACCTTC. Translation: CASSLIRRTASYGYTF.

The gene calls are TRBV19 and TRBJ2-3; TRBD1 is a possible D gene (8 bases). Trimming took 7 bases from V and 1 from J, leaving 18 bases between them. This CDR3 is built from 16 residues. Germline V CDR1 and CDR2: LNHDA, SQIVND (reference sequence). The CDR3 DNA reads TGTGCCAGTACTCAAGGGGGGGACAGGCGCACAGATACGCAGTATTTT. It yields the protein CASTQGGDRRTDTQYF.

The chain is built from TRBV5-4 and TRBJ2-7; D is perhaps TRBD1 (6 bases). Germline-derived CDR1 and CDR2 are SGHNT and YYREEE (reference sequence). Trimming cost V 1 base and J 3 bases, with 14 bases left between them. The CDR3 sequence is 15 residues long. The CDR3 DNA is TGTGCCAGCAGCTTGTCCTCGGGACATATCTACGAGCAGTACTTC. Encoded protein: CASSLSSGHIYEQYF.

The CDR3 protein is CASTQETQYF. For the CDR3, the DNA is TGCGCCAGCACGCAAGAGACCCAGTACTTC. The rearrangement links TRBV10-1 to TRBJ2-5; D remains unclear. Germline CDR1 is WNHNN and CDR2 is SYGVQD (reference sequence). V lost 7 bases and J lost 2, with 2 bases in between. The CDR3 consists of 10 residues.

The V and J genes are TRBV19 and TRBJ1-5; unclear D gene. Trimming took off 3 bases at V and 0 bases at J, with 9 bases between the two ends. Germline values: CDR1 LNHDA, CDR2 SQIVND (reference sequence). The CDR3 extends over 15 amino acids. CDR3 residues: CASSIFSVSNQPQHF. CDR3 sequence (DNA): TGTGCCAGTAGTATCTTCTCTGTTAGCAATCAGCCCCAGCATTTT.

In its sample, this clone was seen a few times. The CDR3 region is CASSLDRNTEAFF. CDR3 bases: TGTGCCAGCAGCTTAGACAGGAACACTGAAGCTTTCTTT. V and J are TRBV6-6 and TRBJ1-1; D might be TRBD1 (5 bases). CDR1 and CDR2 (germline): MNHNY, SVGAGI (reference sequence). V lost 6 bases and J 1 base, leaving 9 bases between the germline ends. This CDR3 spans 13 amino acids.

A single count supports this clone. The CDR3 DNA sequence: TGCGCCAGCAGCCGCGCCCCCGGGACTAGCGCCTACGAGCAGTACTTC. Protein sequence: CASSRAPGTSAYEQYF. The genes are TRBV4-1 and TRBJ2-7, with 10 bases lining up with TRBD2. This CDR3 is 16 amino acids long. V was clipped by 4 bases and J by 2 bases; unmatched bases: 8. Germline CDR1 reads MGHRA; CDR2 reads YSYEKL.

The chain carries TRBV13 and TRBJ2-5, with 8 bases identical to TRBD2. Losses at the gene ends were 5 bases for V and 5 bases for J; bases not matched to a gene: 13. Germline CDR1 is PRHDT and CDR2 is FYEKMQ (reference sequence). The CDR3 is made up of 16 amino acids. CDR3 sequence reads: CASSGGLAPVRETQYF. CDR3 DNA: TGTGCCAGCAGCGGCGGACTAGCCCCCGTTCGCGAGACCCAGTACTTC.